Listed below are T cell receptor beta chains from one sample, sequenced in a study of CD8 T cells in ankylosing spondylitis. From the 5' RACE reads, TCRdb called clonotypes with MiXCR, one entry per CDR3 protein. The table includes around 320,000 distinct CDR3 sequences, around 20% detected once. The sample consisted of blood, either unsorted or a sorted T cell fraction (not recorded which). The receptors were gathered from a female donor with ankylosing spondylitis or in good health (not recorded which). Each CDR3 is given with its conserved first and last residue. Fields, in order: clone size, D gene, J gene, V gene, CDR3 DNA, CDR3 protein. The D gene is left open where the match is weak. Clone size is shown for a subset of rows, as once, few, many or a class of expanded clone.

clone size: few
D gene: NA
J gene: TRBJ1-4
V gene: TRBV20-1
CDR3 DNA: TGCAGTGCTAGAGATTCCAGGGCAACAACTAATGAAAAACTGTTTTTT
CDR3 protein: CSARDSRATTNEKLFF

clone size: few
D gene: TRBD1
J gene: TRBJ2-2
V gene: TRBV29-1
CDR3 DNA: TGCAGCGTCTCCGGGACAGGGGGCGGAGGGGAGCTGTTTTTT
CDR3 protein: CSVSGTGGGGELFF

clone size: many
D gene: TRBD2
J gene: TRBJ2-3
V gene: TRBV15
CDR3 DNA: TGTGCCACCAGCAGAGATCGGGCTAGCGGTAATACAGATACGCAGTATTTT
CDR3 protein: CATSRDRASGNTDTQYF

clone size: medium-sized
D gene: NA
J gene: TRBJ1-2
V gene: TRBV20-1
CDR3 DNA: TGCAGTGCATCCGGGGATCCTGGAAACTATGGCTACACCTTC
CDR3 protein: CSASGDPGNYGYTF

clone size: NA
D gene: TRBD1
J gene: TRBJ2-1
V gene: TRBV7-9
CDR3 DNA: TGTGCCTACGACAGGGGGGAAGGGTGGTTCTTC
CDR3 protein: CAYDRGEGWFF

clone size: NA
D gene: NA
J gene: TRBJ2-4
V gene: TRBV11-2
CDR3 DNA: TGTGCCAGCGGGGAAGCCAAAAACATTCAGTACTTC
CDR3 protein: CASGEAKNIQYF

clone size: few
D gene: TRBD1
J gene: TRBJ1-5
V gene: TRBV20-1
CDR3 DNA: TGCAGTGCCCCGGGACAGGGTAGGGGTCAGCCCCAGCATTTT
CDR3 protein: CSAPGQGRGQPQHF

clone size: NA
D gene: NA
J gene: TRBJ2-2
V gene: TRBV24-1
CDR3 DNA: TGTGCCACCAGTGGCTTACACGCGAACACCGGGGAGCTGTTTTTT
CDR3 protein: CATSGLHANTGELFF

clone size: NA
D gene: NA
J gene: TRBJ2-6
V gene: TRBV9
CDR3 DNA: TGTGCCAGCAGCGTATCTGGAAGGACCTCTGGGGCCAACGTCCTGACTTTC
CDR3 protein: CASSVSGRTSGANVLTF

clone size: medium-sized
D gene: TRBD2
J gene: TRBJ2-1
V gene: TRBV2
CDR3 DNA: TGTGCCAGCACCCAACGGGCTAGCGGGAGGGGGAATGAGCAGTTCTTC
CDR3 protein: CASTQRASGRGNEQFF

clone size: NA
D gene: NA
J gene: TRBJ2-7
V gene: TRBV12-3/TRBV12-4
CDR3 DNA: TGTGCCAGCAGTTTACAGGGGAATTACGAGCAGTACTTC
CDR3 protein: CASSLQGNYEQYF

clone size: few
D gene: NA
J gene: TRBJ2-1
V gene: TRBV6-2/TRBV6-3
CDR3 DNA: TGTGCCAGCAGTTACGATAGGATGGTCGGGGAGGATGAGCAGTTCTTC
CDR3 protein: CASSYDRMVGEDEQFF

clone size: NA
D gene: TRBD1
J gene: TRBJ2-5
V gene: TRBV7-2
CDR3 DNA: TGTGCCAGCAGCTTAGCCCCCGGGGACAGGGCAAGTAAAGAGACCCAGTACTTC
CDR3 protein: CASSLAPGDRASKETQYF

clone size: NA
D gene: NA
J gene: TRBJ1-5
V gene: TRBV12-5
CDR3 DNA: TGTGCTAGTGGAGGTGGGTCGGCTCAGCCCCAGCATTTT
CDR3 protein: CASGGGSAQPQHF

clone size: many
D gene: NA
J gene: TRBJ2-2
V gene: TRBV29-1
CDR3 DNA: TGCAGCGTCCGCCCGGGGTTGGGCGGGGAGCTGTTTTTT
CDR3 protein: CSVRPGLGGELFF

clone size: NA
D gene: TRBD2
J gene: TRBJ2-5
V gene: TRBV5-1
CDR3 DNA: TGCGCCAGCAGCTTGGATCCGCGGGAGGCCCTAGAAGAGACCCAGTACTTC
CDR3 protein: CASSLDPREALEETQYF

clone size: NA
D gene: NA
J gene: TRBJ2-1
V gene: TRBV7-3
CDR3 DNA: TGTGCCAGCAGCTTAAGGGGACTTACTACCTACAATGAGCAGTTCTTC
CDR3 protein: CASSLRGLTTYNEQFF

clone size: NA
D gene: NA
J gene: TRBJ1-4
V gene: TRBV15
CDR3 DNA: TGTGCCACCAGCAGACCGACCGGGGCCACTAATGAAAAACTGTTTTTT
CDR3 protein: CATSRPTGATNEKLFF

clone size: NA
D gene: TRBD2
J gene: TRBJ2-1
V gene: TRBV5-6
CDR3 DNA: TGTGCCAGCAGCGCTAGACTAGCGGGAAATGAGCAGTTCTTC
CDR3 protein: CASSARLAGNEQFF

clone size: few
D gene: NA
J gene: TRBJ2-7
V gene: TRBV25-1
CDR3 DNA: TGTGCCAGCACCGGGCCTTTGGCCTACGAGCAGTACTTC
CDR3 protein: CASTGPLAYEQYF

clone size: NA
D gene: NA
J gene: TRBJ1-1
V gene: TRBV7-9
CDR3 DNA: TGTGCCAGCAGCTTATTGGGCTCGGGGACTGAAGCTTTCTTT
CDR3 protein: CASSLLGSGTEAFF

clone size: NA
D gene: TRBD1
J gene: TRBJ2-1
V gene: TRBV7-2
CDR3 DNA: TGTGCCAGCAGCCCCGGGACAGGGGCCCAAGAGCAGTTCTTC
CDR3 protein: CASSPGTGAQEQFF

clone size: many
D gene: NA
J gene: TRBJ2-6
V gene: TRBV29-1
CDR3 DNA: TGCAGCGTACTAAATCCCTCTGGGGCCAACGTCCTGACTTTC
CDR3 protein: CSVLNPSGANVLTF

clone size: many
D gene: NA
J gene: TRBJ2-1
V gene: TRBV29-1
CDR3 DNA: TGCAGCGTTGGAGGGCAGAACTCCTACAATGAGCAGTTCTTC
CDR3 protein: CSVGGQNSYNEQFF

clone size: NA
D gene: TRBD1
J gene: TRBJ2-7
V gene: TRBV6-2/TRBV6-3
CDR3 DNA: TGTGCCAGCAGCAGATCCGGGACAGGGAGCTACGAGCAGTACTTC
CDR3 protein: CASSRSGTGSYEQYF

clone size: NA
D gene: TRBD2
J gene: TRBJ2-1
V gene: TRBV20-1
CDR3 DNA: TGCAGTGCTAGAGCGAGCGGGAGGGCCTACAATGAGCAGTTCTTC
CDR3 protein: CSARASGRAYNEQFF

clone size: many
D gene: TRBD2
J gene: TRBJ2-3
V gene: TRBV20-1
CDR3 DNA: TGCAGTGCCCCGGGACTATCTAGCACAGATACGCAGTATTTT
CDR3 protein: CSAPGLSSTDTQYF

clone size: few
D gene: TRBD2
J gene: TRBJ2-7
V gene: TRBV29-1
CDR3 DNA: TGCAGCGTTTTAGGGACTAGCGGGACCTACGAGCAGTACTTC
CDR3 protein: CSVLGTSGTYEQYF

clone size: many
D gene: TRBD2
J gene: TRBJ2-1
V gene: TRBV20-1
CDR3 DNA: TGCAGTGCTCTAAACCCAGTAGCGGGATACAATGAGCAGTTCTTC
CDR3 protein: CSALNPVAGYNEQFF

clone size: NA
D gene: NA
J gene: TRBJ2-1
V gene: TRBV6-5
CDR3 DNA: TGTGCCAGCAGTTACGGGGACACCGCTAGCAATGAGCAGTTCTTC
CDR3 protein: CASSYGDTASNEQFF

clone size: few
D gene: TRBD2
J gene: TRBJ2-3
V gene: TRBV7-8
CDR3 DNA: TGTGCCAGCAGCTTCTTAGCGGGGCCTAGCACAGATACGCAGTATTTT
CDR3 protein: CASSFLAGPSTDTQYF

clone size: NA
D gene: TRBD1
J gene: TRBJ1-5
V gene: TRBV19
CDR3 DNA: TGTGCCAGTAGTATAGTGCGCACAGGGGGCGAACAGCCCCAGCATTTT
CDR3 protein: CASSIVRTGGEQPQHF

clone size: NA
D gene: NA
J gene: TRBJ1-2
V gene: TRBV4-3
CDR3 DNA: TGCGCCAGCAGCCAAGGAGGGGCTCGGGGCTACACCTTC
CDR3 protein: CASSQGGARGYTF

clone size: NA
D gene: NA
J gene: TRBJ2-1
V gene: TRBV28
CDR3 DNA: TGTGCCAGCAGTTCTCCTTCAGAGTACAATGAGCAGTTCTTC
CDR3 protein: CASSSPSEYNEQFF

clone size: few
D gene: NA
J gene: TRBJ2-5
V gene: TRBV20-1
CDR3 DNA: TGCAGTGCTAGTAGAGGGGCAAGGGAGACCCAGTACTTC
CDR3 protein: CSASRGARETQYF

clone size: few
D gene: NA
J gene: TRBJ2-6
V gene: TRBV12-3/TRBV12-4
CDR3 DNA: TGTGCCAGCAAGACTCCGGGATTCAACGTCCTGACTTTC
CDR3 protein: CASKTPGFNVLTF

clone size: few
D gene: TRBD1
J gene: TRBJ2-1
V gene: TRBV12-3/TRBV12-4
CDR3 DNA: TGTGCCAGCAGCCGACAGGGTTCTTCCTACAATGAGCAGTTCTTC
CDR3 protein: CASSRQGSSYNEQFF

clone size: NA
D gene: NA
J gene: TRBJ1-5
V gene: TRBV15
CDR3 DNA: TGTGCCACCAGCAGAGCGGGACGCAATAATCAGCCCCAGCATTTT
CDR3 protein: CATSRAGRNNQPQHF

clone size: NA
D gene: TRBD2
J gene: TRBJ2-1
V gene: TRBV4-3
CDR3 DNA: TGCGCCAGCAGCCCCCGCGGAGCGGGAGGTAGTGAGCAGTTCTTC
CDR3 protein: CASSPRGAGGSEQFF

clone size: NA
D gene: NA
J gene: TRBJ2-2
V gene: TRBV9
CDR3 DNA: TGTGCCAGCAGCGTCAAGACAGGTCTGGCCGGGGAGCTGTTTTTT
CDR3 protein: CASSVKTGLAGELFF

clone size: few
D gene: TRBD2
J gene: TRBJ2-2
V gene: TRBV3-1
CDR3 DNA: TGTGCCAGCAGCCCGACTAGGGAGGGTACCGGGGAGCTGTTTTTT
CDR3 protein: CASSPTREGTGELFF

clone size: NA
D gene: NA
J gene: TRBJ2-5
V gene: TRBV7-2
CDR3 DNA: TGTGCCAGCAGCCCTGGGCTACCGGGGAATCAGGAGACCCAGTACTTC
CDR3 protein: CASSPGLPGNQETQYF

clone size: NA
D gene: NA
J gene: TRBJ2-7
V gene: TRBV4-3
CDR3 DNA: TGCGCCAGCAGCCAAGATCTAGATACAGACTACGAGCAGTACTTC
CDR3 protein: CASSQDLDTDYEQYF

clone size: NA
D gene: NA
J gene: TRBJ2-7
V gene: TRBV6-1
CDR3 DNA: TGTGCCAGCAGTCCTATGGACATCTACGAGCAGTACTTC
CDR3 protein: CASSPMDIYEQYF

clone size: NA
D gene: TRBD1
J gene: TRBJ2-4
V gene: TRBV19
CDR3 DNA: TGTGCCAGTAGTATTGGCGACAGGGAAAACATTCAGTACTTC
CDR3 protein: CASSIGDRENIQYF

clone size: few
D gene: TRBD1
J gene: TRBJ1-4
V gene: TRBV4-3
CDR3 DNA: TGCGCCAGCAGCCAAGATTTCACAGGGGATGAAAAACTGTTTTTT
CDR3 protein: CASSQDFTGDEKLFF

clone size: NA
D gene: TRBD2
J gene: TRBJ2-7
V gene: TRBV20-1
CDR3 DNA: TGCAGTGCTAGAGACCTCCGACGCACTAGCGGGAAAAAATACGAGCAGTACTTC
CDR3 protein: CSARDLRRTSGKKYEQYF

clone size: few
D gene: NA
J gene: TRBJ2-1
V gene: TRBV10-3
CDR3 DNA: TGTGCCATCAGCGAGGGTTTGGGAAACAATGAGCAGTTCTTC
CDR3 protein: CAISEGLGNNEQFF

clone size: many
D gene: TRBD1
J gene: TRBJ1-5
V gene: TRBV7-8
CDR3 DNA: TGTGCCAGCAGCTTGGAAACAGGGGGCGGCAATCAGCCCCAGCATTTT
CDR3 protein: CASSLETGGGNQPQHF

clone size: NA
D gene: NA
J gene: TRBJ2-7
V gene: TRBV5-1
CDR3 DNA: TGCGCCAGCAGCGACCCCCCCAGCGGAGGGGCCTACGAGCAGTACTTC
CDR3 protein: CASSDPPSGGAYEQYF

clone size: NA
D gene: NA
J gene: TRBJ1-5
V gene: TRBV28
CDR3 DNA: TGTGCCAGCAGTTCGGGGCCCTGGGGGCAGCCCCAGCATTTT
CDR3 protein: CASSSGPWGQPQHF

clone size: few
D gene: NA
J gene: TRBJ1-6
V gene: TRBV7-2
CDR3 DNA: TGTGCCAGCAGCTTCACCGATAATTCACCCCTCCACTTT
CDR3 protein: CASSFTDNSPLHF

clone size: few
D gene: NA
J gene: TRBJ1-1
V gene: TRBV11-2
CDR3 DNA: TGTGCCAGCAGCTTAGAAGGGGAGGGGACCATGAACACTGAAGCTTTCTTT
CDR3 protein: CASSLEGEGTMNTEAFF

clone size: NA
D gene: NA
J gene: TRBJ2-3
V gene: TRBV3-1
CDR3 DNA: TGTGCCGCTACCCATCGGGGGGCGAGGGGCACGCAGTATTTT
CDR3 protein: CAATHRGARGTQYF